The TCR beta chain described here comes from a study of cytomegalovirus exposure and HLA in healthy donors. Study results and caveats: Despite most TCR sequences being rare, some public TCRs occurred in many donors. Within an earlier analysis, most TCR beta V segments proved productive either about 90% or about 30% of the time.

Worth noting for this clone: Its matching antigen is unknown.

Trimming cost V 6 bases and J 8 bases, with 10 bases left between them. The CDR3 is 11 residues long. Germline CDR1 and CDR2: SQVTM and ANQGSEA. With 60 Vbeta and 13 Jbeta primers, the PCR was carried out. The data were produced by immunoSEQ multiplex PCR, yet TCRdb's version contains in-frame clones alone and is incomplete. The sample lists around 94,000 clones, roughly 80% occurring once. This chain uses TRBV29-1 with TRBJ2-2, with D unresolved. Material for sequencing was PBMCs. The source is a man aged 40-49 years in good health and CMV-seronegative. Here the CDR3 reads CSVDSVGELFF. CDR3 DNA sequence: TGCAGCGTCGATTCGGTGGGGGAGCTGTTTTTT.